A selection of T cell receptor beta chains follows, all from one sample in a study of TIL therapy for anti-PD-1-resistant metastatic lung cancer. The table came from immunoSEQ multiplex PCR; TCRdb's copy has only in-frame clones and leaves some out. The table has nearly 60,000 clones, 70% to 75% seen once; the top ten hold about 1.8%. The sequences come from blood, collected at baseline. These receptors were obtained from a person between 25 and 80 years old with non-small cell lung cancer. Each CDR3 is given with its conserved first and last residue. A D gene is named only where the DNA matches it firmly. A row's size may be missing; if present it is once, few, many or a size class.

clone_size,v_call,d_call,j_call,cdr3_aa,cdr3_nt
NA,TRBV28,TRBD2,TRBJ2-7,CASSPGLAGTYEQYF,TGTGCCAGCAGTCCGGGACTAGCGGGAACCTACGAGCAGTACTTC
NA,TRBV6-5,NA,TRBJ2-7,CASSYGSTYEQYF,TGTGCCAGCAGTTACGGGTCCACCTACGAGCAGTACTTC
once,TRBV4-3,NA,TRBJ2-3,CASSQEPGVATQYF,TGCGCCAGCAGCCAAGAACCAGGGGTAGCTACGCAGTATTTT
few,TRBV6-6,NA,TRBJ1-1,CASRTQGSYTEAFF,TGTGCCAGCCGCACGCAGGGGTCCTACACTGAAGCTTTCTTT
NA,TRBV5-6,NA,TRBJ2-3,CASSSGLSPNTQYF,TGTGCCAGCAGCTCTGGACTTAGCCCTAATACGCAGTATTTT
NA,TRBV5-5,NA,TRBJ2-7,CASSFDGQGGYEQYF,TGTGCCAGCAGCTTTGACGGGCAGGGAGGCTACGAGCAGTACTTC
NA,TRBV12-5,NA,TRBJ1-3,CASGLGGPNGVGNTIYF,TGTGCTAGTGGTTTGGGGGGCCCCAATGGGGTGGGAAACACCATATATTTT
NA,TRBV7-2,TRBD2,TRBJ2-2,CASSFAGTSGVTGELFF,TGTGCCAGCAGCTTTGCCGGGACTAGCGGTGTCACCGGGGAGCTGTTTTTT
NA,TRBV6-1,NA,TRBJ1-2,CASSTGGAGANGYTF,TGTGCCAGCAGTACCGGGGGGGCAGGGGCCAATGGCTACACCTTC
NA,TRBV6-6,NA,TRBJ2-7,CASIRGRQDYEQYF,TGTGCCAGCATTCGAGGACGGCAGGACTACGAGCAGTACTTC
NA,TRBV7-8,NA,TRBJ1-2,CASSLVQGNYGYTF,TGTGCCAGCAGCCTTGTTCAGGGAAACTATGGCTACACCTTC
few,TRBV4-3,TRBD1,TRBJ1-1,CASSPSVKQGGLGTEAFF,TGCGCCAGCAGCCCAAGCGTGAAACAGGGGGGTTTAGGCACTGAAGCTTTCTTT
NA,TRBV6-5,NA,TRBJ2-3,CASSYSGYTDTQYF,TGTGCCAGCAGTTACTCGGGGTACACAGATACGCAGTATTTT
many,TRBV5-6,NA,TRBJ2-2,CASSRGVESGELFF,TGTGCCAGCAGCCGTGGTGTAGAATCCGGGGAGCTGTTTTTT
few,TRBV7-6,NA,TRBJ2-5,CASSGGQGGRETQYF,TGTGCCAGCAGCGGGGGACAAGGAGGGCGTGAGACCCAGTACTTC
NA,TRBV18,NA,TRBJ2-2,CASSPTRDTGELFF,TGTGCCAGCTCACCTACCCGGGACACCGGGGAGCTGTTTTTT
NA,TRBV5-6,TRBD1,TRBJ2-1,CASSFRTGGTPYNEQFF,TGTGCCAGCAGCTTCCGGACAGGGGGTACCCCCTACAATGAGCAGTTCTTC
NA,TRBV5-4,NA,TRBJ1-6,CASSLLQVNSPLHF,TGTGCCAGCAGCTTGTTACAGGTTAATTCACCCCTCCACTTT
NA,TRBV5-4,TRBD1,TRBJ1-1,CASSAGQAPNTEAFF,TGTGCCAGCAGCGCCGGACAGGCACCGAACACTGAAGCTTTCTTT
few,TRBV7-9,NA,TRBJ2-7,CASSLADYEQYF,TGTGCCAGCAGCTTAGCTGACTACGAGCAGTACTTC
NA,TRBV19,NA,TRBJ2-5,CASNHAGRQKETQYF,TGTGCCAGTAACCACGCAGGGCGGCAAAAAGAGACCCAGTACTTC
NA,TRBV19,NA,TRBJ2-3,CASRPSGTDTQYF,TGTGCCAGTAGACCTAGCGGCACAGATACGCAGTATTTT
few,TRBV6-5,NA,TRBJ1-2,CASSYSWQGNGYTF,TGTGCCAGCAGTTACTCATGGCAGGGGAATGGCTACACCTTC
NA,TRBV28,NA,TRBJ2-7,CASTPGGSRYEQYF,TGTGCCAGCACCCCCGGCGGGTCGAGGTACGAGCAGTACTTC
NA,TRBV7-2,NA,TRBJ2-5,CASTYNRQETQYF,TGTGCCAGCACCTACAATCGCCAAGAGACCCAGTACTTC
NA,TRBV11-3,TRBD1,TRBJ1-4,CASSFTGAGATNEKLFF,TGTGCCAGCAGCTTCACAGGGGCCGGTGCAACTAATGAAAAACTGTTTTTT
NA,TRBV11-3,NA,TRBJ2-7,CASSLRGDEQYF,TGTGCCAGCAGCTTAAGAGGGGACGAGCAGTACTTC
NA,TRBV5-1,TRBD2,TRBJ2-1,CASSPGLAGAHEQFF,TGCGCCAGCAGCCCTGGACTAGCGGGAGCCCATGAGCAGTTCTTC
NA,TRBV6-5,NA,TRBJ2-7,CASSYRDPNYEQYF,TGTGCCAGCAGTTACCGGGACCCAAACTACGAGCAGTACTTC
once,TRBV4-2,NA,TRBJ1-5,CASSQVVTGTQPQHF,TGTGCCAGCAGCCAAGTCGTAACGGGGACTCAGCCCCAGCATTTT
NA,TRBV4-3,TRBD1,TRBJ2-6,CASSPSPGQGGSGANVLTF,TGCGCCAGCAGCCCTTCCCCGGGACAGGGAGGATCTGGGGCCAACGTCCTGACTTTC
NA,TRBV5-1,NA,TRBJ2-7,CASSLGDLGFEQYF,TGCGCCAGCAGCTTGGGGGATCTGGGTTTCGAGCAGTACTTC
NA,TRBV11-3,NA,TRBJ2-7,CASSSTSYYEQYF,TGTGCCAGCAGCTCCACTAGCTACTACGAGCAGTACTTC
NA,TRBV5-1,TRBD1,TRBJ1-6,CASSLALQGADNSPLHF,TGCGCCAGCAGCTTGGCTCTACAGGGGGCTGATAATTCACCCCTCCACTTT
NA,TRBV5-5,NA,TRBJ2-3,CASRGIGGDTQYF,TGTGCCAGCAGGGGGATCGGTGGAGATACGCAGTATTTT
NA,TRBV2,TRBD2,TRBJ2-3,CATRLAGVGDTQYF,TGTGCCACCAGACTAGCGGGAGTGGGAGATACGCAGTATTTT
NA,TRBV2,NA,TRBJ2-1,CASSDRLPTVNNEQFF,TGTGCCAGCAGTGATCGATTGCCAACCGTGAACAATGAGCAGTTCTTC
NA,TRBV18,NA,TRBJ1-4,CASSPGLTNEKLFF,TGTGCCAGCTCACCGGGACTAACTAATGAAAAACTGTTTTTT
NA,TRBV2,NA,TRBJ2-7,CASSWGSYEQYF,TGTGCCAGCAGTTGGGGTTCCTACGAGCAGTACTTC
NA,TRBV5-5,TRBD2,TRBJ2-1,CASSLGLAGGWSSYNEQFF,TGTGCCAGCAGCTTGGGACTAGCGGGAGGCTGGAGCTCCTACAATGAGCAGTTCTTC
NA,TRBV4-3,NA,TRBJ2-3,CASSQVAFGTDTQYF,TGCGCCAGCAGCCAAGTTGCGTTCGGCACAGATACGCAGTATTTT
NA,TRBV5-1,TRBD2,TRBJ2-2,CASSFGLAGGNTGELFF,TGCGCCAGCAGCTTTGGACTAGCGGGGGGGAACACCGGGGAGCTGTTTTTT
NA,TRBV18,NA,TRBJ1-1,CASSRDQGGTEAFF,TGTGCCAGCTCCCGTGACCAAGGGGGCACTGAAGCTTTCTTT
NA,TRBV18,TRBD1,TRBJ2-3,CASSPGQVGTDTQYF,TGTGCCAGCTCACCCGGACAGGTGGGCACAGATACGCAGTATTTT
few,TRBV7-2,NA,TRBJ1-2,CASSLDSDYGYTF,TGTGCCAGCAGCTTAGATTCAGACTATGGCTACACCTTC
once,TRBV2,TRBD2,TRBJ2-1,CASSSSGRVDEQFF,TGTGCCAGCAGTAGTAGCGGGAGGGTTGATGAGCAGTTCTTC
few,TRBV4-3,NA,TRBJ1-6,CASSQVDRRNSPLHF,TGCGCCAGCAGCCAAGTTGACAGGCGCAATTCACCCCTCCACTTT
NA,TRBV7-9,TRBD1,TRBJ2-7,CASSLALTTGGGYEQYF,TGTGCCAGCAGCTTAGCTCTTACTACAGGGGGTGGCTACGAGCAGTACTTC
NA,TRBV6-1,TRBD2,TRBJ2-5,CASSEGSGGSKETQYF,TGTGCCAGCAGTGAGGGTAGCGGGGGGTCCAAAGAGACCCAGTACTTC
NA,TRBV28,TRBD2,TRBJ2-3,CASSDPGLAGSTDTQYF,TGTGCCAGCAGTGACCCAGGACTAGCGGGGTCCACAGATACGCAGTATTTT
once,TRBV28,TRBD1,TRBJ1-4,CASSSSGTGATNEKLFF,TGTGCCAGCAGTTCCTCCGGGACAGGGGCAACTAATGAAAAACTGTTTTTT
NA,TRBV5-6,NA,TRBJ2-7,CASSLTGSAYEQYF,TGTGCCAGCAGCTTGACAGGGTCGGCCTACGAGCAGTACTTC
NA,TRBV18,TRBD1,TRBJ1-5,CASSPGQGYEPQHF,TGTGCCAGCTCACCGGGACAGGGGTATGAGCCCCAGCATTTT
NA,TRBV28,NA,TRBJ2-2,CATQTRRTGELFF,TGTGCCACCCAAACTAGGCGGACCGGGGAGCTGTTTTTT
few,TRBV7-2,TRBD1,TRBJ2-4,CASSLQQGVKTNIQYF,TGTGCCAGCAGCCTACAACAGGGGGTTAAAACGAACATTCAGTACTTC
NA,TRBV30,NA,TRBJ1-4,CAWSYKGGRNEKLFF,TGTGCCTGGAGTTATAAAGGGGGGAGAAATGAAAAACTGTTTTTT
NA,TRBV6-6,NA,TRBJ1-1,CASSPGGRRTEAFF,TGTGCCAGCAGCCCTGGGGGGCGAAGGACTGAAGCTTTCTTT
NA,TRBV20-1,NA,TRBJ2-7,CSADPREQYF,TGCAGTGCAGACCCCCGGGAGCAGTACTTC
once,TRBV5-4,TRBD1,TRBJ1-2,CASSVGGQGIYGYTF,TGTGCCAGCAGCGTGGGGGGACAGGGGATCTATGGCTACACCTTC
few,TRBV6-5,TRBD1,TRBJ1-1,CASSYSTGRGTEAFF,TGTGCCAGCAGTTACTCGACAGGGAGAGGCACTGAAGCTTTCTTT